This T cell receptor beta chain was sequenced for a study of shared clonotypes between healthy human individuals. Naive-designated CD8 cells lacked CD45RO, were positively enriched for CCR7, and omitted terminally differentiated effector memory CD45RA+ cells. The method was immunoSEQ multiplex PCR; TCRdb's version includes in-frame clones alone and lacks a portion of them. The sample has roughly 2,000,000 clones; roughly 94% are singletons. This CDR3 spans 14 amino acids. The J segment lost 4 bases and the V segment lost 4 bases, leaving 5 bases of the junction unmatched. Per the germline V gene, CDR1 is SGHDN and CDR2 is FVKESK.

The sequencing input was naive CD8+ T cells sorted from blood. This receptor was taken from a man between 18 and 29 years old in good health. The chain has TRBV14 and TRBJ2-7; 9 bases fit TRBD1. The CDR3 DNA is TGTGCCAGCAGCCCGATCGGGACAGGGTACGAGCAGTACTTC. As protein: CASSPIGTGYEQYF.